The entry that follows covers one T cell receptor beta chain sequence. Its antigen remains unknown. Treatment of the sample: oral pan-JAK inhibitor, 5-10 mg twice daily. Germline-derived CDR1 and CDR2 are SGHVS and FQNEAQ. V was shortened by 3 bases and J by 0 bases, with 13 bases between the two germline ends. This CDR3 has 16 residues. Sequencing relied on a cDNA template that was reverse transcribed from extracted RNA. Sequencing was performed with immunoSEQ multiplex PCR; in TCRdb, only in-frame clones are kept and a portion is missing. The table lists fewer than 150,000 clones, roughly 82% of them singletons. The sample originates from a study of CD8+ T cells in alopecia areata. Study-level information: Administration of oral tofacitinib to treated patients was at 5 to 10 mg twice daily. Points from the study as a whole: Lesional scalp exceeded normal scalp in clonality, especially in alopecia totalis/universalis.

The genes are TRBV7-8 and TRBJ2-3, with TRBD2 as a possible D gene (5 bases). This TCR was sampled from a human donor with alopecia areata. The material was CD8+ T cells sorted from blood, obtained at week 4, from a patient treated with tofacitinib. The CDR3 reads CASSLADYTSTDTQYF. As DNA, the CDR3 is TGTGCCAGCAGCTTGGCTGACTACACCAGCACAGATACGCAGTATTTT.